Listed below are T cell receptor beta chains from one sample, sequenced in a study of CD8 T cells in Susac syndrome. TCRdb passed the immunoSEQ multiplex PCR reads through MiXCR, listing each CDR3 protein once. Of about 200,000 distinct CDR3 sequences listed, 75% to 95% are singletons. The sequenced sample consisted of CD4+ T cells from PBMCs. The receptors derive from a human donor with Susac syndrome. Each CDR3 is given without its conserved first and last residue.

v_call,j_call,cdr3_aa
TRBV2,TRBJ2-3,ASSDLVPTEDTQY
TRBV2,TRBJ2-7,ASSEDLGGRYEQY
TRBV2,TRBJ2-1,ASSRSGGTKTNQQF
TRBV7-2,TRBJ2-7,ASRTSISHEQY
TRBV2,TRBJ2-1,ASRRQSSSYNEQF
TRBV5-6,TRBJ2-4,ASTRRGAKNIQY
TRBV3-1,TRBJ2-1,ASSQLDNEQF
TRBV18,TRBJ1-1,ASSPEVNTEAF
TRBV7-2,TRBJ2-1,ASSLREALSSYNEQF
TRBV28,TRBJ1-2,ASSSEQGNYGYT
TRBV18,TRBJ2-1,ASSRRDEQF
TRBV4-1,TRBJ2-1,ASSRGLASLNEQF
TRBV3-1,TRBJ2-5,ASSLAGGKQETQY
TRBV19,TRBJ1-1,ASNGQDSMNTEAF
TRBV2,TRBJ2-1,ASSETLGLTTYNEQF
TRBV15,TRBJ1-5,ATSRLGQKLSQPQH
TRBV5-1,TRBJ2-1,ASSLVSSGKQF
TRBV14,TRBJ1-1,ASSRFGGGTEAF
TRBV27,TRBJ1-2,ASSLTGNYGYT
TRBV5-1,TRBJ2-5,ASSPEGGLMAQY
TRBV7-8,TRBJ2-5,ASSPAEQRGGRETQY
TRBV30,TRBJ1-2,AWAHGQGWWDGYT
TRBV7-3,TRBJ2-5,ASSLGSAGGEQETQY
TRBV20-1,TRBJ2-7,SAPPSGGAMYEQY
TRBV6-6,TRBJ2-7,ASGPAGGDYEQY
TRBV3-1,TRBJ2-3,ASSQTTDTQY
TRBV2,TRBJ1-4,ASSDQGHEKLF
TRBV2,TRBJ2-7,ASSAYRVEYEQY
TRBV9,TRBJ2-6,ASSVGAGSGANVLT
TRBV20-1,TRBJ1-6,SAKTGVPISPLH
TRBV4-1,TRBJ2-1,ASSQGPRGNEQF
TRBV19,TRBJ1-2,ASSTGTGANYGYT
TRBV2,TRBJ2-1,ASSASGGYNEQF
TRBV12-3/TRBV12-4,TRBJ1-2,ASSPYRYYGYT
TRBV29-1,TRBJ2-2,SVGGEPQNTGELF
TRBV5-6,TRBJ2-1,ASSSIRQGASNEQF
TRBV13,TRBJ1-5,ASSSGGDQPQH
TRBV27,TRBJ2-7,ASRGYGGKSYEQY
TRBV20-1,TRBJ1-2,SASNTGGGGYT
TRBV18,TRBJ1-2,ASSPNRANYGYT
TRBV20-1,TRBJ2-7,SASRVSDEQY
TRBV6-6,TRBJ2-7,ASSYRDRGIYEQY
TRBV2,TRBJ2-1,ASSEGISGNEQF
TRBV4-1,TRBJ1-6,ASTRDRGDSPLH
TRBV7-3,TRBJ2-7,ASSSLAPGEGYEQY
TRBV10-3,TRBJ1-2,AISVNQGVGGYT
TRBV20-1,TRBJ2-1,SAAGGGGSSYNEQF
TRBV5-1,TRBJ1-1,ASTRGWGEGTEAF
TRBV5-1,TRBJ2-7,ASSLGRVNYEQY
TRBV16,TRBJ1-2,ASSQSGTGFGYGYT
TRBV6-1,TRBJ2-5,ASSEGPSVSFETQY
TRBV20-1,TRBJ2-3,SARENGASQY
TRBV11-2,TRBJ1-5,ASSSIGQGNQPQH
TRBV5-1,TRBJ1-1,ASSLGLGDTEAF
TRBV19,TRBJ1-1,ASSSQTNTEAF
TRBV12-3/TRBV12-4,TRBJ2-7,ASSPDTQGYEQY
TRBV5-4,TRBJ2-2,ASRDTGLYGELF
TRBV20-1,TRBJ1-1,SARILRTGWKNTEAF
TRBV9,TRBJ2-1,ASSAIGIEQF